A single sample gave rise to the 30 T cell receptor beta chains below, sequenced in a study of T cell responses to AZD1222 COVID-19 vaccine. Profiling relied on immunoSEQ multiplex PCR, and the TCRdb table lists in-frame clones only, not all of them. Of 150,000 to 170,000 clones listed, about 87% are singletons. This specimen consisted of peripheral blood, obtained on day 0 of AZD1222 vaccination. The source of these receptors is an adult in good health.

This chain connects TRBV28 to TRBJ1-2, with D unresolved. The V gene lost 6 bases and the J gene lost 3 bases, with 14 bases spanning the gap. This CDR3 region has 14 residues. CDR1 and CDR2 (germline): MDHEN, SYDVKM. In nucleotides, the CDR3 is TGTGCCAGCAGCCCGGTTGGGCGCGACTATGGCTACACCTTC. Translating it yields CASSPVGRDYGYTF.

This rearrangement joins TRBV19 to TRBJ1-1; D perhaps matches TRBD1 (5 bases). Germline CDR1 LNHDA, CDR2 SQIVND (reference sequence). V lost 9 bases to trimming and J lost 6 bases, with 17 bases between them. This CDR3 is built from 13 residues. CDR3 protein: CASRGDPPPEAFF. CDR3 DNA: TGTGCCAGCCGGGGGGACCCCCCCCCTGAAGCTTTCTTT.

This chain uses TRBV19 with TRBJ1-2; no clear D gene. V dropped 8 bases and J dropped 0 bases, with 16 bases sitting between them. The CDR3 totals 15 residues. CDR1 LNHDA and CDR2 SQIVND come from the germline V gene (reference sequence). The CDR3 DNA reads TGTGCCAGTCGCACTATTGGGCTTACTAACTATGGCTACACCTTC. Translating it yields CASRTIGLTNYGYTF.

The genes are TRBV4-1 and TRBJ2-7; D is unclear. The CDR3 covers 12 residues. Germline V CDR1 and CDR2: MGHRA, YSYEKL. Trimming pared 4 bases from V and 1 base from J, leaving 5 bases between. CDR3 DNA: TGCGCCAGCAGCCCATCTTCCTACGAGCAGTACTTC. Translated, it gives CASSPSSYEQYF.

The J gene is TRBJ1-4, the V gene TRBV7-6; D is ambiguous. Trimming took off 4 bases at V and 1 base at J, with 16 bases between the two ends. This CDR3 spans 17 amino acids. Germline loops: CDR1 SGHVS, CDR2 FNYEAQ. CDR3 DNA: TGTGCCAGCAGCTCGGGCCGACCCGAAGGAACTAATGAAAAACTGTTTTTT. It is translated as CASSSGRPEGTNEKLFF.

V and J are TRBV19 and TRBJ1-5; 11 nucleotides agree with TRBD1. This CDR3 is built from 16 residues. Germline V gives CDR1 LNHDA, CDR2 SQIVND (reference sequence). Unmatched junction bases numbered 6, after V lost 5 bases and J lost 3 bases. CDR3 amino acids: CASSPVDRGHNQPQHF. In nucleotides, the CDR3 is TGTGCCAGTAGTCCGGTGGACAGGGGGCACAATCAGCCCCAGCATTTT.

The chain couples TRBV28 to TRBJ1-5; D ambiguous. V dropped 6 bases and J dropped 2 bases, with 8 bases sitting between them. CDR1 MDHEN and CDR2 SYDVKM come from the germline V gene. This CDR3 is built from 13 residues. The CDR3 sequence: CASRDNRNQPQHF. The DNA for the CDR3 is TGTGCCAGCAGAGACAACCGCAATCAGCCCCAGCATTTT.

The CDR3 protein is CASSFGRPAQDTIYF. The CDR3 nucleotides read TGTGCCAGCAGCTTCGGACGGCCGGCCCAGGACACCATATATTTT. This chain connects TRBV13 to TRBJ1-3; D not certain. There are 15 residues in the CDR3. Trimming took off 3 bases at V and 8 bases at J, with 17 bases between the two ends. Per germline, CDR1 PRHDT and CDR2 FYEKMQ (reference sequence).

The chain carries TRBV5-1 and TRBJ2-3; D is unclear. Trimming removed 2 bases at V and 12 bases at J, with 10 bases between. Germline loops: CDR1 SGHRS, CDR2 YFSETQ. The CDR3 length is 11 residues. CDR3 DNA: TGCGCCAGCAGCTTACAAGGAATTCAGTATTTT. It is translated as CASSLQGIQYF. The full variable domain, rest sourced from reference TRBV5-1 and TRBJ2-3, is KAGVTQTPRYLIKTRGQQVTLSCSPISGHRSVSWYQQTPGQGLQFLFEYFSETQRNKGNFPGRFSGRQFSNSRSEMNVSTLELGDSALYLCASSLQGIQYFGPGTRLTVL.

This chain connects TRBV9 to TRBJ1-5; D is perhaps TRBD1 (5 bases). V lost 2 bases and J 2 bases, leaving 8 bases between the germline ends. Germline CDR1 reads SGDLS; CDR2 reads YYNGEE. The length of the CDR3 is 14 residues. DNA for the CDR3: TGTGCCAGCAGCGTTCAGGGAGGCAATCAGCCCCAGCATTTT. Its translation: CASSVQGGNQPQHF.

The chain carries TRBV10-3 and TRBJ1-1, with D possibly TRBD1 on 6 matching bases. The CDR3 has 14 amino acids. The V gene's germline CDR1 is ENHRY and CDR2 SYGVKD. Trimming took 3 bases from V and 7 from J, leaving 15 bases between them. CDR3 sequence (DNA): TGTGCCATCAGTGATCGGCAGGGGAAAGGTGAAGCTTTCTTT. Translating it yields CAISDRQGKGEAFF.

The chain couples TRBV5-6 to TRBJ1-1; D might be TRBD1 (5 bases). CDR1 is SGHDT, CDR2 YYEEEE, per germline. V was clipped by 0 bases and J by 5 bases, with 14 bases between them. CDR3 length: 15 amino acids. The DNA of the CDR3 is TGTGCCAGCAGCTTGGCCTGGCGTCAGGGAACTGAAGCTTTCTTT. Amino acid sequence: CASSLAWRQGTEAFF.

The chain joins TRBV11-1 to TRBJ1-6; tentative D call: TRBD1 (5 bases). Germline V gene lookup returns CDR1 SGHAT and CDR2 FQDESV (reference sequence). The CDR3 extends over 13 amino acids. Trimming pared 8 bases from V and 7 bases from J, leaving 12 bases between. The CDR3: CASVQGRNSPLHF. As DNA, the CDR3 is TGTGCCAGCGTGCAGGGTAGGAATTCACCCCTCCACTTT.

The chain links TRBV15 to TRBJ1-2; 8 bases agree with TRBD1. V lost 4 bases, J lost 4 bases, and 5 bases stayed unmatched. CDR1 and CDR2 (germline): LNHNV, YYDKDF (reference sequence). CDR3 size: 14 residues. CDR3 protein: CATSTRQGIYGYTF. Written as DNA, the CDR3 is TGTGCCACCAGCACAAGACAGGGGATCTATGGCTACACCTTC.

The J gene is TRBJ2-7, the V gene TRBV5-6; TRBD1 or TRBD2 may be the D gene (5 bases each). Germline lookup yields CDR1 SGHDT and CDR2 YYEEEE. Trimming took off 7 bases at V and 6 bases at J, with 11 bases between the two ends. The CDR3 runs to 11 residues. The CDR3 is CASFRDGEQYF. In nucleotides, the CDR3 is TGTGCCAGCTTTCGGGACGGCGAGCAGTACTTC.

In this sample, this clone turned up once. The chain links TRBV6-2 or TRBV6-3 to TRBJ1-2; D remains unclear. V dropped 2 bases and J dropped 6 bases, with 7 bases sitting between them. Germline V gene sequence: CDR1 MNHEY, CDR2 SVGEGT. The CDR3 is 12 amino acids. The CDR3 DNA follows: TGTGCCAGCAGTTACGGGGTTCATGGCTACACCTTC. Protein: CASSYGVHGYTF.

The chain is built from TRBV19 and TRBJ1-4; D remains unclear. Germline CDR1 LNHDA, CDR2 SQIVND (reference sequence). This CDR3 spans 17 amino acids. Trimming shortened V by 11 bases and J by 3 bases, and 25 bases separated the two germline ends. Written as DNA, the CDR3 is TGTGCCGAAACCCTTTTCGCTCGGGTCGAGGCTAATGAAAAACTGTTTTTT. It specifies CAETLFARVEANEKLFF.

CDR3 DNA sequence: TGTGCCAGCAGCCGGACTGGGACAGGCAACTCACCCCTCCACTTT. Protein sequence: CASSRTGTGNSPLHF. This rearrangement joins TRBV3-1 (or the pseudogene TRBV3-2) to TRBJ1-6; 8 bases fit TRBD1. CDR3 size: 15 residues. Looked up from germline, CDR1 is LGHDT and CDR2 is YNNKEL (reference sequence). V was clipped by 4 bases and J by 10 bases; unmatched bases: 9.

This clone came up a few times. V and J are TRBV5-1 and TRBJ1-5; D uncertain. CDR1 and CDR2 (germline): SGHRS, YFSETQ. The CDR3 spans 17 residues. Deletions cut 4 bases from V and 0 bases from J, with 17 bases between. The CDR3 DNA follows: TGCGCCAGCAGCCCCAAACTAGTAGAGGATAGCAATCAGCCCCAGCATTTT. It yields the protein CASSPKLVEDSNQPQHF.

This clone turned up a few times. The V call is TRBV2, the J call TRBJ1-1; D ambiguous. Germline CDR1 is SNHLY and CDR2 is FYNNEI. V lost 11 bases to trimming and J lost 4 bases, with 17 bases between them. The CDR3 contains 13 residues. In DNA form, the CDR3 reads TGTGCCGGCACTTCCGGGCAGCGCACTGAAGCTTTCTTT. Translating gives CAGTSGQRTEAFF. Drawing the rest from reference TRBV2 and TRBJ1-1, the complete variable domain is EPEVTQTPSHQVTQMGQEVILRCVPISNHLYFYWYRQILGQKVEFLVSFYNNEISEKSEIFDDQFSVERPDGSNFTLKIRSTKLEDSAMYFCAGTSGQRTEAFFGQGTRLTVV.

The chain employs TRBV27 and TRBJ2-7; unclear D gene. The germline V gene has CDR1 MNHEY and CDR2 SMNVEV (reference sequence). V was trimmed by 5 bases and J by 2 bases, leaving 13 bases between them. The CDR3 has 14 amino acids. The CDR3 region is CASSPTWGAYEQYF. CDR3 sequence (DNA): TGTGCCAGCAGTCCCACCTGGGGTGCCTACGAGCAGTACTTC.

The rearrangement uses TRBV6-6 and TRBJ1-5; D ambiguous. The length of the CDR3 is 15 residues. Trimming stripped 6 bases from V and 4 bases from J, with 16 bases between. From germline, CDR1 is MNHNY and CDR2 SVGAGI (reference sequence). The chain's CDR3 is CASSLTVAGNQPQHF. The DNA for the CDR3 is TGTGCCAGCAGCTTGACCGTGGCGGGGAATCAGCCCCAGCATTTT.

The genes are TRBV7-2 and TRBJ2-5, with 10 bases matching TRBD1. Germline values: CDR1 SGHTA, CDR2 FQGNSA. V lost 1 base and J lost 4; bases outside the gene matches: 9. The CDR3 runs 17 residues. This CDR3 reads CASSLGFRDRGVETQYF. The CDR3 nucleotides read TGTGCCAGCAGCTTAGGATTTCGGGACAGGGGTGTAGAGACCCAGTACTTC.

The chain couples TRBV10-3 to TRBJ1-6; possible D gene TRBD1, 5 bases. CDR1 ENHRY and CDR2 SYGVKD come from the germline V gene. The CDR3 extends over 15 amino acids. V lost 4 bases to trimming and J lost 7 bases, with 14 bases between them. CDR3 nucleotides: TGTGCCATCAGTGTGGGCAGGGAGGGGAATTCACCCCTCCACTTT. It codes for CAISVGREGNSPLHF.

The chain couples TRBV9 to TRBJ2-3; D perhaps matches TRBD2 (6 bases). The V end was cut by 3 bases, the J end by 2 bases, with 16 bases between. CDR1 and CDR2 (germline): SGDLS, YYNGEE. The CDR3 has 16 amino acids. CDR3 region: CASSARGGDVTDTQYF. Written as DNA, the CDR3 is TGTGCCAGCAGCGCGAGGGGCGGGGACGTCACAGATACGCAGTATTTT.

CDR3 in amino acids: CSALAGGTEAFF. CDR3 nucleotides: TGCAGCGCCCTAGCCGGCGGGACTGAAGCTTTCTTT. V is TRBV29-1 and J is TRBJ1-1, with D hard to call. V lost 7 bases to trimming and J lost 5 bases, with 14 bases between them. CDR3 length equals 12 residues. The V gene's germline CDR1 is SQVTM and CDR2 ANQGSEA.

The V call is TRBV10-2, the J call TRBJ1-5; 9 positions agree with TRBD1. Germline assignment: CDR1 WSHSY and CDR2 SAAADI. The junction had 3 bases not matched to a gene; V was cut back by 6 bases and J by 6 bases. CDR3 length: 13 residues. The CDR3 coding sequence is TGCGCCAGCAGCACAGGGGGCCTTCAGCCCCAGCATTTT. It specifies CASSTGGLQPQHF.

CDR3 sequence: CASSLGALDYGYTF. The CDR3 coding sequence is TGTGCCAGCAGCTTGGGAGCCCTTGACTATGGCTACACCTTC. The V and J genes are TRBV5-5 and TRBJ1-2; unclear D gene. Looked up from germline, CDR1 is SGHKS and CDR2 is YYEKEE (reference sequence). V dropped 0 bases and J dropped 3 bases, with 9 bases sitting between them. This CDR3 contains 14 residues. The full variable domain, its missing parts supplied by reference TRBV5-5 and TRBJ1-2, is DAGVTQSPTHLIKTRGQQVTLRCSPISGHKSVSWYQQVLGQGPQFIFQYYEKEERGRGNFPDRFSARQFPNYSSELNVNALLLGDSALYLCASSLGALDYGYTFGSGTRLTVV.

A single count supports this clone. V is TRBV24-1 and J is TRBJ2-1; 10 bases line up with TRBD1. Germline CDR1 is KGHDR and CDR2 is SFDVKD. This CDR3 is built from 18 residues. V lost 1 base and J lost 11; bases outside the gene matches: 16. DNA of the CDR3: TGTGCCACCAGTGATTTTCCTTTGCGTGAGACAGGGGGCACAAAGCAGTTCTTC. The encoded protein is CATSDFPLRETGGTKQFF.

The V and J genes are TRBV7-9 and TRBJ1-4, with 8 bases identical to TRBD1. V lost 3 bases, J lost 1 base, and 4 bases stayed unmatched. In germline, CDR1 is SEHNR, CDR2 FQNEAQ (reference sequence). There are 16 residues in the CDR3. CDR3 nucleotide sequence: TGTGCCAGCAGCTTCGGACAGGGAGGAACTAATGAAAAACTGTTTTTT. As protein: CASSFGQGGTNEKLFF.